Given below is one TCR beta chain in context. Its specificity is unknown. The data were produced by immunoSEQ multiplex PCR, yet TCRdb's version contains in-frame clones alone and is incomplete. Of 80,000 or so clones in the sample, roughly 92% are singletons; the top ten hold under 0.7%. The source of the sample is a study of OX40 agonist ivuxolimab in advanced cancers. Study information: A mean age of 60 years, range about 20 to 90, was recorded, and 82.7% were male.

V gave up 1 base and J gave up 3 bases, with 13 bases separating them. The CDR3 extends over 15 amino acids. Per the germline V gene, CDR1 is LGHNA and CDR2 is YNFKEQ. Study-level findings and limits: Also showing low normalized T-cell clonal expansion were some of the nonresponders.

Material: CD4+ or CD8+ T cells sorted from blood, obtained in a trial of the OX40 agonist ivuxolimab. This sequence originates from an adult with an advanced solid tumor such as melanoma, head and neck, liver or kidney cancer. The V and J genes are TRBV4-2 and TRBJ2-7, with D tentatively TRBD1 or TRBD2 (5 bases each). The CDR3 reads CASSQGGARNYEQYF. CDR3 in DNA: TGTGCCAGCAGCCAAGGAGGGGCGCGTAACTACGAGCAGTACTTC.